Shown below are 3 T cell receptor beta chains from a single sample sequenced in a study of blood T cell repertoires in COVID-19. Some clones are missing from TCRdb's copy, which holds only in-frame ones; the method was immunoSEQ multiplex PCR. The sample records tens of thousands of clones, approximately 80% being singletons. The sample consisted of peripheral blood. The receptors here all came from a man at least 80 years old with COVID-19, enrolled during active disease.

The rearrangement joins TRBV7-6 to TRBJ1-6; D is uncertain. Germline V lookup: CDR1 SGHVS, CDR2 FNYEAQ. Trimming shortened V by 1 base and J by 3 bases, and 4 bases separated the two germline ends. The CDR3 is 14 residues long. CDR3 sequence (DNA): TGTGCCAGCAGCTTAGTGCGCTATAATTCACCCCTCCACTTT. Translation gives CASSLVRYNSPLHF.

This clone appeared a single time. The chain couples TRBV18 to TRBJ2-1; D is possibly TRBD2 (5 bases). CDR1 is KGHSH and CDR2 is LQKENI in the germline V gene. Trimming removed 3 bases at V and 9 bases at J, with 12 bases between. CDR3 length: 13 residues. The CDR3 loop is CASSPSLESEQFF. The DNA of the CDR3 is TGTGCCAGCTCACCCTCACTAGAGAGTGAGCAGTTCTTC.

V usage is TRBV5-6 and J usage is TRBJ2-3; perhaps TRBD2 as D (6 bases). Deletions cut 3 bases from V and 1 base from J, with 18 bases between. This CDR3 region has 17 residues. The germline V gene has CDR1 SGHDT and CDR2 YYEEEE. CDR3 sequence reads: CASSSYGAGWGTDTQYF. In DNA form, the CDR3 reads TGTGCCAGCAGCTCTTACGGTGCGGGGTGGGGCACAGATACGCAGTATTTT.